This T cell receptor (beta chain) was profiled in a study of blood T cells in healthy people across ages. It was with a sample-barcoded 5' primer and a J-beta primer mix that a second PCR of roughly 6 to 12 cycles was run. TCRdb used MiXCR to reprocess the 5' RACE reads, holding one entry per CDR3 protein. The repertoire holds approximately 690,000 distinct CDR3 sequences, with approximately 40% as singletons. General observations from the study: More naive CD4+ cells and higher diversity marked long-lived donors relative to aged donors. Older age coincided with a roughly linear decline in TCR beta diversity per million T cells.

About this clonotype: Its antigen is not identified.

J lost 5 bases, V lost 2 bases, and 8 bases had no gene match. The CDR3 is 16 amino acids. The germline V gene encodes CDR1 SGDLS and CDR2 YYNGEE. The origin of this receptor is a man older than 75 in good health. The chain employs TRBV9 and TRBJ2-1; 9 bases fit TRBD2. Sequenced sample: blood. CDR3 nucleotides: TGTGCCAGCAGCGTTGGAGCGGGAGGAGGGAACAATGAGCAGTTCTTC. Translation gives CASSVGAGGGNNEQFF. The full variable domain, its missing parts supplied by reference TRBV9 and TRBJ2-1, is DSGVTQTPKHLITATGQRVTLRCSPRSGDLSVYWYQQSLDQGLQFLIQYYNGEERAKGNILERFSAQQFPDLHSELNLSSLELGDSALYFCASSVGAGGGNNEQFFGPGTRLTVL.